Below, 4 T cell receptor beta chains from the same sample are listed, as sequenced in a study of T cells in tuberculosis. The method was immunoSEQ multiplex PCR; TCRdb's version includes in-frame clones alone and lacks a portion of them. The table has 47,000 or so clones, roughly 95% seen once. Time point indicated: new active TB diagnosis, blood taken before or within 7 days of starting treatment. This specimen was PBMCs, taken at tuberculosis diagnosis. These TCRs come from an adult with tuberculosis.

The chain links TRBV4-3 to TRBJ1-2, with D uncertain. The CDR3 has 14 amino acids. V lost 8 bases and J lost 2, with 15 bases in between. In germline, CDR1 is LGHNA, CDR2 YSLEER. The CDR3 DNA reads as TGCGCCAGCCGCCCATCTGAGGGCAACTATGGCTACACCTTC. Protein: CASRPSEGNYGYTF.

The V call is TRBV19, the J call TRBJ1-2; 9 nucleotides line up with TRBD1. The CDR3 covers 14 residues. Germline V lookup: CDR1 LNHDA, CDR2 SQIVND (reference sequence). V was pared by 4 bases and J by 4 bases, with 4 bases of the junction left unmatched. The CDR3 protein is CASSTGTGPYGYTF. CDR3 DNA sequence: TGTGCCAGTAGTACGGGGACAGGGCCCTATGGCTACACCTTC.

This chain links TRBV25-1 with TRBJ2-7; possibly TRBD2 for D (5 bases). V was clipped by 2 bases and J by 3 bases, with 11 bases between them. This CDR3 comprises 14 residues. The germline CDR1 and CDR2 sequences are MGHDK and SYGVNS. This CDR3 reads CASSEIGSNYEQYF. The CDR3 DNA reads as TGTGCCAGCAGTGAAATAGGGAGTAACTACGAGCAGTACTTC.

The chain carries TRBV30 and TRBJ1-1; a weak D match, TRBD1 (6 bases). The CDR3 is 14 residues long. V lost 0 bases to trimming and J lost 5 bases, with 13 bases between them. Germline loops: CDR1 GTSNPN, CDR2 SVGIG (reference sequence). The DNA of the CDR3 is TGTGCCTGGAGTGTTTCAGGGGTTGGGACTGAAGCTTTCTTT. Protein sequence: CAWSVSGVGTEAFF.